This TCR beta chain was profiled in a study of somatic mutations in cytotoxic T cells in rheumatoid arthritis (dated by TCRdb to about 2017). For the study in its entirety: Right after diagnosis and prior to the start of any treatment, around 28 ml EDTA of peripheral blood was drawn from patients. Whether expanded CD8+ T-cell clones in untreated, newly diagnosed rheumatoid arthritis carry somatic mutations was the study question, and clonality was characterized with TCRB deep sequencing. Patient and control groups had essentially identical median ages. Sorted V beta1+ cells also underwent TCRB sequencing, and some V beta antibody-stained T-cell populations were flow-sorted at nearly 100% purity on a FACSAria II or Sony SH800. A total of 65 rheumatoid arthritis patients and more than 15 healthy controls underwent TCRB deep sequencing. Study-wide findings and limitations: In patients, CD8+ clonality rose with age (Spearman r of about 0.53), which was not the case in healthy controls. It was unknown which antigens the expanded CD8+ clones targeted, and their absence from virus-specific databases did not exclude viral specificity. Several identical CD8+ TCRB sequences were found in both blood and synovial fluid, and in about an eighth of the roughly 65 patients the largest CD8+ clone exceeded 20% of CD8+ cells. Rheumatoid arthritis patients and age-matched healthy controls did not significantly differ in CD8+ T-cell clonality.

Positive magnetic bead selection on an AutoMACS was used to isolate CD4+ and CD8+ cells, with flow cytometry used to check purity. Clonal expansions were first screened by flow cytometry with a TCR V beta antibody panel, then characterized by TCRB deep sequencing of sorted CD8+ fractions. Ficoll-Paque PLUS density gradient separation was used to isolate peripheral blood mononuclear cells. Nucleospin Tissue or Tissue XS kits were used to extract DNA from CD4-enriched, CD8-enriched or PBMC samples, and a Qubit 2.0 fluorometer was used for quantification. To note about this clone: What this receptor recognizes is not known. No quality values exist for individual bases; no much larger clone is one base distant.

Genomic DNA underwent TCRB CDR3 sequencing using the immunoSEQ assay. In the paper's pipeline: Patient CD8+ clones larger than 1% were compared against published virus-specific TCRB sequences, and only a few matched. The analyses included only productive TCRB rearrangements. Clonality was expressed as a Shannon entropy-based productive clonality index, with each clone defined by a unique TCRB CDR3 sequence. The template counts of each clone relative to the total templates per sample were used to calculate repertoire overlap between two samples. A correlation with a Spearman r of 0.6 to 0.65 was found between V-gene usage by flow cytometry and V-gene usage by TCRB sequencing. Imported from immuneACCESS, the table was reduced by TCRdb to in-frame sequences with V and J called. These copies leave out some clones; in studies compared against another copy, an unresolved V gene accounts for under half, and the cause of the remainder is not known. V and J calls and clone size are those listed in that table; D and trimming were worked out from the DNA. The sample contains roughly 15,000 clones, roughly 73% of them found a single time. Of the sample, more than 15% falls within the top ten clones.

The source material was CD8+ T cells sorted from blood. The source is an adult with rheumatoid arthritis.

CDR3 sequence: CASSEFDRPNEKLFF. The base sequence is TGTGCCAGCAGTGAATTCGACAGACCTAATGAAAAACTGTTTTTT. The sequence joins TRBV6-1 to TRBJ1-4, and perhaps TRBD1 as D gene, on 5 matching bases. Reading the germline V gene gives CDR1 MNHNS and CDR2 SASEGT. Reading from cysteine to phenylalanine, the CDR3 counts 15 amino acids. Only the CDR3 portion is preserved as DNA: 45 bases, with reading frame beginning at the first base. V was cut back by 2 bases and J by 3 bases, leaving a gap of 10 bases between them.